The table lists the clone carrying this T cell receptor beta chain with a few counts. Germline assignment: CDR1 MNHNY and CDR2 SVGAGI (reference sequence). V was trimmed by 3 bases and J by 1 base, leaving 9 bases between them. The CDR3 has 14 amino acids. PCR was performed a second time for roughly 7 to 12 cycles using a sample-barcoded 5' primer and a J-beta primer mix. TCRdb redid the calling of the 5' RACE reads with MiXCR, one entry per CDR3 protein. The data hold around 1.5 million distinct CDR3 sequences, with 35% to 45% observed a single time. The entry originates in a study of blood T cells in healthy people across ages.

The receptor was isolated from a woman aged 18-30 years in good health. Sequences were obtained from blood. The V call is TRBV6-6, the J call TRBJ1-1, with D perhaps TRBD1 (6 bases). The CDR3 region has the DNA TGTGCCAGCAGTTATGCACAGGGGAACACTGAAGCTTTCTTT. This sequence encodes CASSYAQGNTEAFF.